A single sample gave rise to the 15 T cell receptor beta chains below, sequenced in a study of blood T cell repertoires in COVID-19. Measured with immunoSEQ multiplex PCR; TCRdb has only the in-frame clones, and not every one. This table has 55,000 to 75,000 clones, 70% to 80% appearing once. Specimen: peripheral blood. All receptors derive from a human donor in a cohort sampled during active COVID-19.

This chain connects TRBV5-1 to TRBJ2-3; 9 bases are shared with TRBD1. Germline loops: CDR1 SGHRS, CDR2 YFSETQ. V lost 4 bases to trimming and J lost 3 bases; unmatched junction nucleotides: 6. The CDR3 contains 15 residues. CDR3 sequence (DNA): TGCGCCAGCAGCCCGGGACAGGGAGTAACAGATACGCAGTATTTT. The encoded protein is CASSPGQGVTDTQYF.

This chain links TRBV19 with TRBJ2-3, with TRBD2 matching 11 bases. CDR3 length: 18 amino acids. Germline CDR1 and CDR2: LNHDA and SQIVND (reference sequence). The V and J ends lost 3 bases and 2 bases, in that order; junction bases with no gene match: 10. DNA for the CDR3: TGTGCCAGTAGTATGTGGTCCCCGGGACTAGCGGTCACAGATACGCAGTATTTT. It codes for CASSMWSPGLAVTDTQYF.

The rearrangement links TRBV29-1 to TRBJ1-3; D is ambiguous. CDR3 length: 14 amino acids. Trimming shortened V by 3 bases and J by 0 bases, and 9 bases separated the two germline ends. Germline V lookup: CDR1 SQVTM, CDR2 ANQGSEA. The chain's CDR3 is CSVDLTGSGNTIYF. The CDR3 coding sequence is TGCAGCGTTGATCTGACGGGCTCTGGAAACACCATATATTTT.

As DNA, the CDR3 is TGTGCCATCAGCGGGACAGACAACTCACCCCTCCACTTT. It codes for CAISGTDNSPLHF. V usage is TRBV10-3 and J usage is TRBJ1-6; 7 bases align to TRBD1. The CDR3 loop spans 13 amino acids. V lost 6 bases, J lost 10 bases, and 6 bases stayed unmatched. Germline V gene sequence: CDR1 ENHRY, CDR2 SYGVKD.

The rearrangement joins TRBV3-1 (or the pseudogene TRBV3-2) to TRBJ2-2; the D is unclear. With 6 bases removed from V and 6 bases from J, the gap between germline ends came to 17 bases. CDR1 is LGHDT, CDR2 YNNKEL, per germline (reference sequence). The CDR3 loop spans 15 amino acids. This CDR3 reads CASSHTVVSAGELFF. The CDR3 nucleotides are TGTGCCAGCAGTCACACGGTCGTGAGCGCCGGGGAGCTGTTTTTT.

This chain connects TRBV24-1 to TRBJ2-5; a weak D match, TRBD1 (6 bases). The CDR3 has 16 amino acids. V lost 3 bases and J lost 1, with 14 bases in between. Per germline, CDR1 KGHDR and CDR2 SFDVKD. CDR3 sequence: CATSDTGSHGQETQYF. The CDR3 DNA is TGTGCCACCAGTGATACAGGGTCCCACGGCCAAGAGACCCAGTACTTC.

CDR3 bases: TGTGCCATCAGTGAGTCGATGGGGCTTTCCTCTGGAAACACCATATATTTT. Its protein is CAISESMGLSSGNTIYF. The rearrangement joins TRBV10-3 to TRBJ1-3, with a weak D call TRBD1 (5 bases). The V end lost 0 bases, the J end lost 0 bases, and 12 bases lay between the germline ends. The CDR3 is 17 residues long. Germline lookup yields CDR1 ENHRY and CDR2 SYGVKD.

The chain combines TRBV7-9 with TRBJ2-5; 10 bases align to TRBD1. The CDR3 totals 15 residues. The junction had 8 bases not matched to a gene; V was cut back by 5 bases and J by 5 bases. Germline assignment: CDR1 SEHNR and CDR2 FQNEAQ (reference sequence). CDR3: CASSLRQGAGETQYF. The DNA of the CDR3 is TGTGCCAGCAGCCTCCGACAGGGGGCTGGGGAGACCCAGTACTTC.

This clone showed up just a few times. This rearrangement joins TRBV7-9 to TRBJ2-5, with D perhaps matching TRBD2 (5 bases). V gave up 3 bases and J gave up 5 bases, with 19 bases separating them. This CDR3 has 16 residues. Germline values: CDR1 SEHNR, CDR2 FQNEAQ (reference sequence). The CDR3 region has the DNA TGTGCCAGCAGCTTTGTGGGTGGATACGGGGAGGAGACCCAGTACTTC. It codes for CASSFVGGYGEETQYF.

V is TRBV3-1 (or the pseudogene TRBV3-2) and J is TRBJ1-5; D is ambiguous. Trimming left V 1 base short and J 5 bases short, with 6 bases between. The CDR3 consists of 13 residues. CDR1 is LGHDT and CDR2 is YNNKEL in the germline V gene (reference sequence). This CDR3 is CASSQGGDQPQHF. CDR3 sequence (DNA): TGTGCCAGCAGCCAAGGAGGTGATCAGCCCCAGCATTTT.

The chain carries TRBV20-1 and TRBJ2-7; D remains unclear. The CDR3 spans 15 residues. Trimming took 3 bases from V and 1 from J, leaving 16 bases between them. CDR1 and CDR2 from the germline V gene are DFQATT and SNEGSKA (reference sequence). CDR3 sequence reads: CSASVLWSASYEQYF. DNA of the CDR3: TGCAGTGCTAGTGTCCTCTGGAGTGCGTCCTACGAGCAGTACTTC.

This chain uses TRBV18 with TRBJ1-1; no firm D call. Germline CDR1 and CDR2: KGHSH and LQKENI. This CDR3 has 14 amino acids. Deletions cut 4 bases from V and 1 base from J, with 10 bases between. The CDR3 region is CASSLELGNTEAFF. The CDR3 bases are TGTGCCAGCTCACTGGAGTTGGGGAACACTGAAGCTTTCTTT.

The genes are TRBV5-1 and TRBJ1-1, with 8 positions matching TRBD1. Germline lookup yields CDR1 SGHRS and CDR2 YFSETQ. Trimming at V came to 5 bases and at J to 3 bases, leaving 6 bases not matched to a gene. This CDR3 contains 14 residues. CDR3 DNA sequence: TGCGCCAGCAGTCCTGACAGGGGTGACACTGAAGCTTTCTTT. It is translated as CASSPDRGDTEAFF.

This clone showed up just a few times. The chain carries TRBV13 and TRBJ2-3; TRBD1 aligns across 7 bases. V lost 4 bases, J lost 4 bases, and 8 bases stayed unmatched. Germline loops: CDR1 PRHDT, CDR2 FYEKMQ (reference sequence). The CDR3 consists of 15 residues. The CDR3 region has the DNA TGTGCCAGCAGCTCGATCCGGGACAGCTCAGATACGCAGTATTTT. The encoded protein is CASSSIRDSSDTQYF.

This clone was recorded once. This chain connects TRBV9 to TRBJ2-7, with a weak D call TRBD1 (5 bases). This CDR3 contains 16 residues. The germline V gene has CDR1 SGDLS and CDR2 YYNGEE. Trimming took 0 bases from V and 2 from J, leaving 15 bases between them. The CDR3 sequence is CASSVGIGQGTYEQYF. The DNA of the CDR3 is TGTGCCAGCAGCGTAGGGATAGGGCAGGGTACCTACGAGCAGTACTTC.